This record looks at one T cell receptor beta chain sequence and its context. The authors' processing: Amplifying reference gene primers gave estimates of nucleated cell counts. Profiling relied on immunoSEQ multiplex PCR, and the TCRdb table lists in-frame clones only, not all of them. That table furnishes V, J and clone size, whereas the DNA furnished D and trimming. This table holds some 130,000 clones, 65% to 80% found once. The data were taken from a study of blood T cell repertoires in COVID-19. Study overall: Samples taken during acute and convalescent COVID-19 were collected in the United States, Italy and Spain. In each case, the material was cDNA or gDNA derived from T cells, B-cell-depleted T cells, or PBMCs.

The CDR3 covers 15 residues. Trimming took off 1 base at V and 4 bases at J, with 13 bases between the two ends. Germline values: CDR1 SGHTA, CDR2 FQGNSA. This clonotype was sampled from a man in his sixties with acute or convalescent COVID-19. Sequenced sample: peripheral blood. V and J are TRBV7-2 and TRBJ2-5; tentative D call: TRBD2 (5 bases). The CDR3 sequence is CASSLGRRIGETQYF. In DNA form, the CDR3 reads TGTGCCAGCAGCTTAGGTCGGAGGATTGGAGAGACCCAGTACTTC.